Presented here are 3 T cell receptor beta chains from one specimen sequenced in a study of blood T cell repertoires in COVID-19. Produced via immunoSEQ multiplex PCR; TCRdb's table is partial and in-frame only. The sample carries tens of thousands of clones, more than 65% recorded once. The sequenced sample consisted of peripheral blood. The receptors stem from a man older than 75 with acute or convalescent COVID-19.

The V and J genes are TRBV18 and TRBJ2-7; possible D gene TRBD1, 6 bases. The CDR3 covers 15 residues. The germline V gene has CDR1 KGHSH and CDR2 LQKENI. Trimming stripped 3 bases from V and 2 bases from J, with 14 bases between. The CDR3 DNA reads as TGTGCCAGCTCACCTACGACAGGTGGGGCCTACGAGCAGTACTTC. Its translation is CASSPTTGGAYEQYF. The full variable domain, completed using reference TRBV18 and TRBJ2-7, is NAGVMQNPRHLVRRRGQEARLRCSPMKGHSHVYWYRQLPEEGLKFMVYLQKENIIDESGMPKERFSAEFPKEGPSILRIQQVVRGDSAAYFCASSPTTGGAYEQYFGPGTRLTVT.

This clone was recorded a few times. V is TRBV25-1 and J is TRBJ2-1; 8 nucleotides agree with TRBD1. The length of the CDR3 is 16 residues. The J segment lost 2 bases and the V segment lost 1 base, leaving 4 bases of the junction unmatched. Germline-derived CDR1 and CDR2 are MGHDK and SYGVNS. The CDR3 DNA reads TGTGCCAGCAGTGAATGGACAGGGCCCCCCTACAATGAGCAGTTCTTC. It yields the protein CASSEWTGPPYNEQFF.

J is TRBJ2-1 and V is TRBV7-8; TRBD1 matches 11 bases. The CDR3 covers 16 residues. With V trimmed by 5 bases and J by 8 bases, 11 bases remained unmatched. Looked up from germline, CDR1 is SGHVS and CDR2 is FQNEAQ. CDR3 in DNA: TGTGCCAGCAGCCCTAGGTCCCGGGACAGGGGGTATGAGCAGTTCTTC. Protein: CASSPRSRDRGYEQFF.